This TCR beta chain was recorded in a study of PD-1 blockade in classical Hodgkin lymphoma. Time point denoted: cycle 4 day 1 (C4D1), after five to seven weeks of nivolumab. Every patient relapsed after autologous stem cell transplantation, and brentuximab vedotin exposure varied. The CDR3 is 15 amino acids. Germline V gene sequence: CDR1 SNHLY, CDR2 FYNNEI. The V segment lost 8 bases and the J segment 3 bases; nucleotides outside the gene matches: 7. Some clones are missing from TCRdb's copy, which holds only in-frame ones; the method was immunoSEQ multiplex PCR. This sample yields fewer than 100,000 clones, of which 90% to 95% are seen a single time; just under 2% belongs to the top ten.

This chain links TRBV2 with TRBJ2-3; 11 bases are a match to TRBD2. Sequenced here: peripheral blood mononuclear cells (PBMCs), sampled before the fourth cycle of nivolumab. This sequence was found in a human donor with classical Hodgkin lymphoma. The CDR3 coding sequence is TGTGCCAGCCCTCTAGCGGGAGGATGGACAGATACGCAGTATTTT. Protein sequence: CASPLAGGWTDTQYF.